This T cell receptor beta chain was sequenced during a study of T cells in Graves' hyperthyroidism and ophthalmopathy. Study summary: The authors collected peripheral blood at initial diagnosis, before any treatment.

Study-wide findings and caveats: Most clonotypes that expanded in the thyroid above 0.001 also showed up in blood.

Remarks on this clonotype: Its matching antigen is unknown.

Lactation, pregnancy, other autoimmune disease or uncontrolled infection led to exclusion of patients. Each 10 ml fresh peripheral blood draw supplied the PBMCs. TCR beta CDR3 region amplification was performed from RNA transcripts. The study used the HTBI primer set for a first-round RT-PCR of the TCR CDR3. TCRdb called the multiplex PCR reads again in MiXCR, with one record for every CDR3 protein. The data contain hundreds of thousands of distinct CDR3 sequences, about 17% of them seen just once; the ten biggest clones take up 16%. V was pared by 6 bases and J by 4 bases, with 2 bases of the junction left unmatched. Germline V gene lookup returns CDR1 MNHNS and CDR2 SASEGT. CDR3 size: 12 residues.

The TCR comes from a woman aged 45-60 years with Graves' hyperthyroidism that later progressed to Graves' ophthalmopathy. The sample was blood. The chain carries TRBV6-1 and TRBJ1-2; TRBD1 matches at 7 bases. As DNA, the CDR3 is TGTGCCAGCAGGGAGGGGGCCTATGGCTACACCTTC. It codes for CASREGAYGYTF.